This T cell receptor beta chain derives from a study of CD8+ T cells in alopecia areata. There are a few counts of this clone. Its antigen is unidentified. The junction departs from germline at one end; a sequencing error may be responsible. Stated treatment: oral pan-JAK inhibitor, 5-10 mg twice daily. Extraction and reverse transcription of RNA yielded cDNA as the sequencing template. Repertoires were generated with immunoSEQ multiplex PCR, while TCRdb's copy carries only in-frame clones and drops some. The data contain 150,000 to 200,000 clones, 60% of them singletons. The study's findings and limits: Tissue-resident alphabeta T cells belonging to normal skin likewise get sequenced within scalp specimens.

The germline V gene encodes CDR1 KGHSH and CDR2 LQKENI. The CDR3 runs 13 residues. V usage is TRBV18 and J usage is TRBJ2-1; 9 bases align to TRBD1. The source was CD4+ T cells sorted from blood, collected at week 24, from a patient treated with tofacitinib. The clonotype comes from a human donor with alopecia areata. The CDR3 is CASSGEIGTGRLF. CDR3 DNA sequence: TGTGCCAGCTCAGGAGAAATCGGGACAGGGCGGCTCTTC.